This T cell receptor (beta chain) was identified during a study of naive and memory T cell subsets. Study-wide points: Possibly reflecting memory cells re-expressing CD45RA, a few larger clonotypes occurred in naive repertoires, especially CD8.

The beta constant-region primer was an equimolar mix of two oligonucleotides covering TRBC1 and TRBC2. Ligated cDNA was amplified by four rounds of PCR with nested alpha and beta constant-region primers and SP2. An oligonucleotide with the SP2 primer and a 12-nucleotide UMI was ligated to the cDNA 3' end. TCRdb redid the calling of the UMI-ligation and nested PCR reads with MiXCR, one entry per CDR3 protein. The data show 140,000 to 150,000 distinct CDR3 sequences, roughly 22% seen once. The trim removed 7 bases at V and 3 bases at J, leaving 3 bases unmatched. Germline CDR1 is SQVTM and CDR2 is ANQGSEA. This CDR3 is 13 amino acids long. In its sample, this clonotype was seen once. The antigen is not known. CD8 T cells were positively selected from what remained after CD4 positive selection. Four subsets defined by CD45RA and CD27 were sorted after CD3, CD4, CD8 and live/dead staining.

Sequenced input: naive CD4+ T cells from blood. The chain employs TRBV29-1 and TRBJ2-2, with TRBD1 matching 9 bases. The receptor was isolated from a human donor in good health. The CDR3 protein is CSGGQGYTGELFF. The CDR3 DNA reads as TGCAGCGGGGGACAGGGTTACACCGGGGAGCTGTTTTTT.